This paragraph covers one T cell receptor beta chain sequence. Antigen specificity is unknown. The sample is drawn from a study of T cell responses to AZD1222 COVID-19 vaccine. This CDR3 region has 14 residues. The germline CDR1 and CDR2 sequences are SGHRS and YFSETQ. V was cut by 4 bases and J by 1 base, with 11 bases left in between. The repertoire was sequenced with immunoSEQ multiplex PCR; TCRdb's copy has only in-frame clones and lacks some. The profile shows some 170,000 clones, about 90% of them singletons. Findings and caveats of the study: Donors were mostly white British, more females; clonal diversity possibly underestimated.

This receptor was identified in an adult who received the AZD1222 COVID-19 vaccine. The sample consisted of peripheral blood, taken 28 days after the second AZD1222 dose. The rearrangement uses TRBV5-1 and TRBJ1-2, with a tentative D call TRBD1 (6 bases). DNA of the CDR3: TGCGCCAGCAGCCCTAGGACAGATAACTATGGCTACACCTTC. Its translation: CASSPRTDNYGYTF.